This T cell receptor (beta chain) appears in the sequencing data of a study of T cell responses to AZD1222 COVID-19 vaccine. Study-level findings and limits: It was only 6 or 7 AZD1222 recipients who were seropositive at baseline. The study found Spike-specific TCR breadth and depth rose after two AZD1222 doses. Researchers took repertoire samples only after the peak T cell response had come. White British ancestry dominated among donors, who included more females, and clonal diversity was possibly underestimated.

The V end was cut by 4 bases, the J end by 4 bases, with 11 bases between. CDR3 size: 14 residues. In germline, CDR1 is MDHEN, CDR2 SYDVKM. This clone was detected only a few times. Its antigen is not known. TCRdb's table, derived via immunoSEQ multiplex PCR, lists solely in-frame clones and lacks some. This sample carries around 200,000 clones, 80% to 90% of them seen once, and the ten largest clones take approximately 7.7%. J is TRBJ1-3 and V is TRBV28; D gene ambiguous. The receptor was isolated from an adult in good health. This material consisted of peripheral blood, taken on day 0 of AZD1222 vaccination. The CDR3 sequence is CASSSPQAGNTIYF. DNA of the CDR3: TGTGCCAGCAGTTCCCCCCAGGCGGGAAACACCATATATTTT.